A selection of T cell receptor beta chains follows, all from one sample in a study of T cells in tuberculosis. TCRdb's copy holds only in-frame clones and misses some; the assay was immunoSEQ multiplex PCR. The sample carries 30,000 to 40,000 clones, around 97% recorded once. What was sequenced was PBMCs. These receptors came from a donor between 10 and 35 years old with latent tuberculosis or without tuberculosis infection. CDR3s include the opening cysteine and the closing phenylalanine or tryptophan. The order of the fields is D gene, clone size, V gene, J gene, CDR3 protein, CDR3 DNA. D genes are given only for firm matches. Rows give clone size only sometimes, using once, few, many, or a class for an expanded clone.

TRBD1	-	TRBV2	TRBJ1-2	CASSTGGGYGYTF	TGTGCCAGCAGCACAGGGGGCGGCTATGGCTACACCTTC
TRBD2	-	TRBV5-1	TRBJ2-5	CASSLGILAAQETQYF	TGCGCCAGCAGCTTGGGGATACTAGCGGCCCAAGAGACCCAGTACTTC
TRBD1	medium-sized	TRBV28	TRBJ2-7	CASSLDWTGGTGQYF	TGTGCCAGCAGTTTAGATTGGACAGGGGGGACGGGGCAGTACTTC
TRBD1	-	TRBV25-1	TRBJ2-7	CASSNRGTGATYEQYF	TGTGCCAGCAGTAACCGTGGGACAGGGGCTACCTACGAGCAGTACTTC
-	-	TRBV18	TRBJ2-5	CASSPVVGQETQYF	TGTGCCAGCTCACCAGTGGTCGGGCAAGAGACCCAGTACTTC
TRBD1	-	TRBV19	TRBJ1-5	CASSEGQGYSNQPQHF	TGTGCCAGTAGTGAGGGACAGGGATATAGCAATCAGCCCCAGCATTTT
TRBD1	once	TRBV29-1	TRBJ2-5	CSVGAPGTGGVTQYF	TGCAGCGTTGGGGCCCCCGGGACAGGTGGTGTGACCCAGTACTTC
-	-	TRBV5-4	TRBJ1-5	CASSNAGSNQPQHF	TGTGCCAGCAGCAATGCGGGTTCCAATCAGCCCCAGCATTTT
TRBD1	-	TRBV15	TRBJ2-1	CATSRVGTGRKQFF	TGTGCCACCAGCAGAGTCGGGACAGGCCGTAAGCAGTTCTTC
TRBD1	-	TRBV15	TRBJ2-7	CATSRETGYLSYEQYF	TGTGCCACCAGCAGAGAGACAGGGTACCTCTCCTACGAGCAGTACTTC
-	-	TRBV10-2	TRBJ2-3	CASSDWRRISTDTQYF	TGCGCCAGCAGTGACTGGAGACGGATTAGCACAGATACGCAGTATTTT
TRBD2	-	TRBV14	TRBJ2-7	CASSHWEGENEQYF	TGTGCCAGCAGCCACTGGGAGGGAGAAAACGAGCAGTACTTC
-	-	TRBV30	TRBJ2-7	CAWKSAGLSYEQYF	TGTGCCTGGAAATCGGCAGGATTATCCTACGAGCAGTACTTC
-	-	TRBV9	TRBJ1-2	CASSPPRGTYGYTF	TGTGCCAGCAGCCCTCCCAGGGGCACCTATGGCTACACCTTC
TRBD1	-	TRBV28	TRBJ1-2	CASTRDSYGYTF	TGTGCCAGCACCCGGGACAGTTATGGCTACACCTTC
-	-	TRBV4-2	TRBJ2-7	CASSQRGGQTYEQYF	TGTGCCAGCAGCCAGAGAGGAGGACAGACCTACGAGCAGTACTTC
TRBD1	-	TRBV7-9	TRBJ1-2	CASSVPGQGYGYTF	TGTGCCAGCAGCGTACCGGGACAGGGCTATGGCTACACCTTC
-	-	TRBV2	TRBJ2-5	CASSPSQGTETQYF	TGTGCCAGCAGTCCCTCTCAGGGAACGGAGACCCAGTACTTC
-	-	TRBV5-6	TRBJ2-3	CASSILGPDFVDTQYF	TGTGCCAGCTCCATCTTGGGGCCCGATTTTGTGGATACGCAGTATTTT
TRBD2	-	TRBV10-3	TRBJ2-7	CAISESGLAGKSSYEQYF	TGTGCCATCAGTGAGTCCGGACTAGCGGGGAAAAGCTCCTACGAGCAGTACTTC